These T cell receptor beta chains were read from a single sample in a study of CD8 T cells in ankylosing spondylitis. MiXCR, applied by TCRdb to the 5' RACE reads, yields one record per CDR3 protein. The table records about 800,000 distinct CDR3 sequences, over 9.5% of them present only once. Sequencing was done on a sample of blood, either unsorted or a sorted T cell fraction (not recorded which). These receptors were taken from a male donor with ankylosing spondylitis. Each CDR3 is given with its conserved first and last residue. Fields, in order: D gene, clone size, J gene, V gene, CDR3 DNA, CDR3 protein. D genes are given only for firm matches. Part of the rows lack a size; the others show once, few, many or a class for expanded clones.

TRBD2,NA,TRBJ2-3,TRBV6-2/TRBV6-3,TGTGCCAGCAGTTACTCCGGGACTAGCGGGAGGCATACGCAGTATTTT,CASSYSGTSGRHTQYF
NA,few,TRBJ2-5,TRBV5-1,TGCGCCAGCAGCTTGGCGGGGGCTATCACACAAGAGACCCAGTACTTC,CASSLAGAITQETQYF
NA,many,TRBJ2-7,TRBV4-2,TGTGCCAGCAGCCAAGAAGATTTGTGGCGACTGCCGGGCTCCTACGAGCAGTACTTC,CASSQEDLWRLPGSYEQYF
TRBD1,NA,TRBJ1-6,TRBV5-1,TGCGCCAGCAGCGGGGGGACAGGGGAGAATTCACCCCTCCACTTT,CASSGGTGENSPLHF
TRBD1,NA,TRBJ2-7,TRBV20-1,TGCAGTGCCCGACGGACAGGGAGAAGCTCGTCGCAGTACTTC,CSARRTGRSSSQYF
NA,few,TRBJ1-1,TRBV5-1,TGCGCCAGCAGCTTGGGAGGGGTCGGGAACACTGAAGCTTTCTTT,CASSLGGVGNTEAFF
NA,NA,TRBJ2-7,TRBV20-1,TGCAGTGCTAGAATCCCGTCAGCGGCAAGATCCTACGAGCAGTACTTC,CSARIPSAARSYEQYF
TRBD2,few,TRBJ2-7,TRBV29-1,TGCAGCGTTGTCTTGCGGGAGGTTTACGAGCAGTACTTC,CSVVLREVYEQYF
NA,few,TRBJ2-1,TRBV12-3/TRBV12-4,TGTGCCAGCAGTTTAATGATTGTCAATGAGCAGTTCTTC,CASSLMIVNEQFF
NA,NA,TRBJ1-2,TRBV4-1,TGCGCCAGCAGCCGGGCCGGGTCCCCCGCTTCCACCTTC,CASSRAGSPASTF